What follows are 27 T cell receptor beta chains derived from one specimen sequenced in a study of untreated major depressive disorder. Method: immunoSEQ multiplex PCR; TCRdb's copy keeps in-frame clones and lacks some. The table lists approximately 20,000 clones, 92% of them singletons. These receptors have no known antigen. Study observations and caveats: Compared with controls, depressed patients showed more TRBV05-01 (Vbeta 5.1) usage in CD4+ T cells.

Material for sequencing was CD4+ T cells from PBMCs. Receptors were obtained from a woman in her thirties or forties with major depressive disorder.

The rearrangement links TRBV5-6 to TRBJ2-5, with D possibly being TRBD1 (6 bases). Germline CDR1 SGHDT, CDR2 YYEEEE. V was shortened by 2 bases and J by 0 bases, with 8 bases between the two germline ends. The CDR3 consists of 14 residues. The CDR3 DNA sequence: TGTGCCAGCAGCTTAAGGGGGAACCAAGAGACCCAGTACTTC. The encoded protein is CASSLRGNQETQYF.

V usage is TRBV5-1 and J usage is TRBJ2-3; 9 nucleotides match TRBD1. The CDR3 runs to 14 residues. Germline CDR1 SGHRS, CDR2 YFSETQ. V lost 2 bases, J lost 5 bases, and 3 bases stayed unmatched. The CDR3 DNA reads as TGCGCCAGCAGCTTCTCGGGACAGGGAGATACGCAGTATTTT. It yields the protein CASSFSGQGDTQYF.

The chain uses TRBV11-2 and TRBJ1-3; D remains ambiguous. The CDR3 runs to 12 residues. Trimming took 5 bases from V and 4 from J, leaving 6 bases between them. Per germline, CDR1 SGHAT and CDR2 FQNNGV. This chain's CDR3 is CASSPTGNTIYF. In nucleotides, the CDR3 is TGTGCCAGCAGCCCCACCGGAAACACCATATATTTT. Full variable domain (rest looked up from reference TRBV11-2 and TRBJ1-3): EAGVAQSPRYKIIEKRQSVAFWCNPISGHATLYWYQQILGQGPKLLIQFQNNGVVDDSQLPKDRFSAERLKGVDSTLKIQPAKLEDSAVYLCASSPTGNTIYFGEGSWLTVV.

This clone was seen a single time. The rearrangement links TRBV28 to TRBJ1-1, with D possibly being TRBD1 (6 bases). V was pared by 4 bases and J by 1 base, with 7 bases between. The CDR3 extends over 13 amino acids. Per germline, CDR1 MDHEN and CDR2 SYDVKM. The CDR3 loop is CASSWGQNTEAFF. Written as DNA, the CDR3 is TGTGCCAGCAGTTGGGGACAGAACACTGAAGCTTTCTTT. Full variable domain (rest looked up from reference TRBV28 and TRBJ1-1): DVKVTQSSRYLVKRTGEKVFLECVQDMDHENMFWYRQDPGLGLRLIYFSYDVKMKEKGDIPEGYSVSREKKERFSLILESASTNQTSMYLCASSWGQNTEAFFGQGTRLTVV.

The CDR3, as DNA: TGCAGCGTCTTGGACACAGGCTACACCTTC. Translating gives CSVLDTGYTF. V is TRBV29-1 and J is TRBJ1-2; tentative D call: TRBD1 (5 bases). This CDR3 contains 10 residues. Germline loops: CDR1 SQVTM, CDR2 ANQGSEA. V was shortened by 6 bases and J by 8 bases, with 10 bases between the two germline ends.

The chain couples TRBV28 to TRBJ2-7; 10 bases align to TRBD1. Germline V gene lookup returns CDR1 MDHEN and CDR2 SYDVKM. With 5 bases clipped from V and 2 bases from J, the junction kept 6 bases outside the gene matches. The CDR3 is 15 amino acids. The DNA of the CDR3 is TGTGCCAGCAGTCTAAGGGGACAGGGGACCTACGAGCAGTACTTC. This codes for CASSLRGQGTYEQYF.

This sequence joins TRBV7-9 and TRBJ2-3, with a possible D match to TRBD1 (6 bases). There are 16 residues in the CDR3. Trimming cost V 7 bases and J 2 bases, with 19 bases left between them. Germline assignment: CDR1 SEHNR and CDR2 FQNEAQ (reference sequence). The CDR3 nucleotides read TGTGCCAGCAAGGGCCCCCGAGTGGGACACACAGATACGCAGTATTTT. It is translated as CASKGPRVGHTDTQYF.

The chain joins TRBV6-5 to TRBJ1-3; D possibly corresponds to TRBD1 (5 bases). V was pared by 0 bases and J by 0 bases, with 6 bases between. The CDR3 is 15 residues long. Per the germline V gene, CDR1 is MNHEY and CDR2 is SVGAGI. CDR3 nucleotide sequence: TGTGCCAGCAGTTACTCGAGGGGCTCTGGAAACACCATATATTTT. Translation gives CASSYSRGSGNTIYF.

This chain links TRBV30 with TRBJ2-7, with D perhaps TRBD1 (6 bases). CDR1 is GTSNPN, CDR2 SVGIG, per germline (reference sequence). V was pared by 5 bases and J by 0 bases, with 8 bases between. This CDR3 is built from 12 residues. The CDR3 DNA reads as TGTGCCTGGGGACAGAGCTCCTACGAGCAGTACTTC. Its translation: CAWGQSSYEQYF. The complete variable domain, with remaining parts taken from reference TRBV30 and TRBJ2-7, reads SQTIHQWPATLVQPVGSPLSLECTVEGTSNPNLYWYRQAAGRGLQLLFYSVGIGQISSEVPQNLSASRPQDRQFILSSKKLLLSDSGFYLCAWGQSSYEQYFGPGTRLTVT.

J is TRBJ2-3 and V is TRBV7-9; D may match TRBD1 or TRBD2 (5 bases each). The CDR3 extends over 15 amino acids. The germline V gene encodes CDR1 SEHNR and CDR2 FQNEAQ (reference sequence). Between the trimmed V and J ends, which lost 4 bases and 1 base, there was a span of 12 bases. The CDR3 coding sequence is TGTGCCAGCAGCTCCCAGGGAGACGGCACAGATACGCAGTATTTT. As protein: CASSSQGDGTDTQYF.

Turning to this clone: Other DNA sequences in this sample translate to the same CDR3. The rearrangement uses TRBV5-6 and TRBJ1-2; D might be TRBD1 (6 bases). The CDR3 extends over 13 amino acids. Between the trimmed V and J ends, which lost 0 bases and 4 bases, there was a span of 7 bases. Germline-derived CDR1 and CDR2 are SGHDT and YYEEEE. The CDR3 protein is CASSLDRAYGYTF. The CDR3 DNA sequence: TGTGCCAGCAGCTTGGACAGGGCCTATGGCTACACCTTC.

The chain joins TRBV7-2 to TRBJ1-4; D may be TRBD1 (6 bases). The germline V and J ends were trimmed by 7 bases and 2 bases, with 14 bases remaining between them. The CDR3 is made up of 15 amino acids. CDR1 and CDR2 from the germline V gene are SGHTA and FQGNSA. The CDR3 here is CASTLGAGTNEKLFF. The CDR3, as DNA: TGTGCCAGCACCTTGGGGGCCGGCACTAATGAAAAACTGTTTTTT.

The chain uses TRBV10-3 and TRBJ2-1; 13 bases are shared with TRBD2. J lost 4 bases, V lost 10 bases, and 7 bases had no gene match. The CDR3 length is 15 residues. CDR1 is ENHRY, CDR2 SYGVKD, per germline. CDR3 protein: CATTRLAGGYNEQFF. CDR3 nucleotides: TGTGCCACAACTAGACTAGCGGGGGGTTACAATGAGCAGTTCTTC.

The chain links TRBV18 to TRBJ2-2; D is uncertain. With 3 bases removed from V and 5 bases from J, the gap between germline ends came to 4 bases. The CDR3 runs 12 residues. Germline CDR1 KGHSH, CDR2 LQKENI. This CDR3 reads CASSPETGELFF. CDR3 nucleotides: TGTGCCAGCTCACCGGAGACCGGGGAGCTGTTTTTT.

The chain combines TRBV18 with TRBJ2-3; a possible D gene is TRBD1 (5 bases). V shed 1 base and J shed 0 bases, with 8 bases lying between them. CDR3 length: 15 amino acids. Germline loops: CDR1 KGHSH, CDR2 LQKENI. This chain's CDR3 is CASSPQGRSTDTQYF. The CDR3 DNA reads as TGTGCCAGCTCACCACAGGGGCGTAGCACAGATACGCAGTATTTT.

The CDR3 reads CASSFSNGNEKLFF. Written as DNA, the CDR3 is TGTGCCAGCAGTTTTAGCAACGGTAATGAAAAACTGTTTTTT. V gene TRBV6-5 combines with J gene TRBJ1-4; no clear D. This CDR3 has 14 amino acids. Germline CDR1 reads MNHEY; CDR2 reads SVGAGI. V lost 4 bases, J lost 4 bases, and 10 bases lay in between.

This clone appeared a few times. The gene calls are TRBV18 and TRBJ2-7, with 9 bases lining up with TRBD1. Germline CDR1 is KGHSH and CDR2 is LQKENI. Trimming at V came to 0 bases and at J to 1 base, leaving 7 bases not matched to a gene. The CDR3 loop spans 17 amino acids. Written as DNA, the CDR3 is TGTGCCAGCTCACCACCGGGACAGGGAAGCGGATCCTACGAGCAGTACTTC. It translates to CASSPPGQGSGSYEQYF.

The V call is TRBV4-2, the J call TRBJ1-1; D is possibly TRBD1 (6 bases). Trimming pared 4 bases from V and 2 bases from J, leaving 14 bases between. Germline loops: CDR1 LGHNA, CDR2 YNFKEQ. This CDR3 has 15 residues. The CDR3 protein is CASSPYWTENTEAFF. The CDR3 coding sequence is TGTGCCAGCAGCCCTTACTGGACAGAAAACACTGAAGCTTTCTTT.

This clone was observed a single time. The chain uses TRBV30 and TRBJ1-4; D ambiguous. From germline, CDR1 is GTSNPN and CDR2 SVGIG (reference sequence). The CDR3 is 14 residues long. The ends were cut back, 0 bases at V and 3 bases at J, with 8 bases in the middle. CDR3 protein: CAWSVGQPNEKLFF. The DNA for the CDR3 is TGTGCCTGGAGTGTAGGGCAGCCTAATGAAAAACTGTTTTTT.

The chain uses TRBV5-1 and TRBJ1-1; D is ambiguous. CDR1 and CDR2 (germline): SGHRS, YFSETQ. CDR3 length equals 14 residues. With 0 bases removed from V and 0 bases from J, the gap between germline ends came to 6 bases. In DNA form, the CDR3 reads TGCGCCAGCAGCTTGGAACCGATGAACACTGAAGCTTTCTTT. It codes for CASSLEPMNTEAFF.

This clone was picked up one time. The chain combines TRBV20-1 with TRBJ2-2; D perhaps matches TRBD2 (5 bases). The germline V gene has CDR1 DFQATT and CDR2 SNEGSKA (reference sequence). The CDR3 loop spans 11 amino acids. V was pared by 4 bases and J by 10 bases, with 10 bases between. CDR3: CSAIVREELFF. CDR3 in DNA: TGCAGTGCTATTGTGAGGGAGGAGCTGTTTTTT.

The chain links TRBV6-1 to TRBJ1-2; D not certain. The CDR3 spans 13 residues. Trimming pared 6 bases from V and 3 bases from J, leaving 11 bases between. Per germline, CDR1 MNHNS and CDR2 SASEGT. This CDR3 reads CASSRYFDYGYTF. Written as DNA, the CDR3 is TGTGCCAGCAGCCGGTACTTTGACTATGGCTACACCTTC.

V and J are TRBV2 and TRBJ2-1; D remains unclear. Germline CDR1 and CDR2: SNHLY and FYNNEI. The CDR3 spans 12 residues. V was cut by 8 bases and J by 6 bases, with 11 bases left in between. CDR3 sequence (DNA): TGTGCCAGCGGAATAATGGGCAATGAGCAGTTCTTC. Protein sequence: CASGIMGNEQFF.

The chain joins TRBV29-1 to TRBJ1-5, with a possible D match to TRBD1 (5 bases). In germline, CDR1 is SQVTM, CDR2 ANQGSEA. The CDR3 has 11 amino acids. Trimming removed 7 bases from V and 5 bases from J, with 9 bases in between. This CDR3 reads CSAGGDQPQHF. CDR3 bases: TGCAGCGCCGGGGGGGATCAGCCCCAGCATTTT.

The chain joins TRBV6-1 to TRBJ2-1; D unresolved. Trimming cost V 3 bases and J 12 bases, with 9 bases left between them. The length of the CDR3 is 11 residues. Per germline, CDR1 MNHNS and CDR2 SASEGT. CDR3 in DNA: TGTGCCAGCAGTGACGAAGTCGGGCAGTTCTTC. This translates into CASSDEVGQFF.

This chain connects TRBV29-1 to TRBJ1-1; a possible D gene is TRBD1 (5 bases). Between the trimmed V and J ends, which lost 5 bases and 1 base, there was a span of 17 bases. The germline V gene encodes CDR1 SQVTM and CDR2 ANQGSEA. The length of the CDR3 is 15 residues. CDR3 DNA sequence: TGCAGCGTTTCCGTGGGGCCGATAAAGAACACTGAAGCTTTCTTT. It codes for CSVSVGPIKNTEAFF.

This chain connects TRBV10-2 to TRBJ2-3, with D possibly TRBD2 on 7 matching bases. This CDR3 contains 13 residues. Trimming took 8 bases from V and 5 from J, leaving 14 bases between them. Germline CDR1 WSHSY, CDR2 SAAADI. The CDR3 region has the DNA TGCGCCAGCGCTCGGGGGGCCATAGATACGCAGTATTTT. Translation gives CASARGAIDTQYF.